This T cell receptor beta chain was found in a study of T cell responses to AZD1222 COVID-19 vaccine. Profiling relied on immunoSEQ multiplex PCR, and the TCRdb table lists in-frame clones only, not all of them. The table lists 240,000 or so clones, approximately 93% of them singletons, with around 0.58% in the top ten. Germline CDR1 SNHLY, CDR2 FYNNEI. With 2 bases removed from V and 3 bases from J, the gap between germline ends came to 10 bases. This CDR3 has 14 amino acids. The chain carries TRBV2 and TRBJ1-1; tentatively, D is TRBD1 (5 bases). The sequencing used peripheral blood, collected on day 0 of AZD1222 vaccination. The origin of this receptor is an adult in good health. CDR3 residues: CASSERGAYTEAFF. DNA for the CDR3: TGTGCCAGCAGTGAAAGGGGCGCGTACACTGAAGCTTTCTTT.